This T cell receptor (beta chain) originates from a study of STAT5B mutations in CD4+ large granular lymphocyte leukemia. Libraries were prepared by immunoSEQ multiplex PCR; TCRdb keeps only in-frame clonotypes and omits some of them. This table holds roughly 46,000 clones, roughly four fifths found once. This receptor was obtained from a human donor in good health. Sequenced: CD4+ T cells from blood buffy coats.

Here the CDR3 reads CASSLGGQGETQYF. For the CDR3, the DNA is TGTGCCAGCAGCTTAGGGGGGCAAGGGGAGACCCAGTACTTC. The chain combines TRBV7-9 with TRBJ2-5; D perhaps matches TRBD1 (6 bases). This CDR3 contains 14 residues. Trimming removed 1 base from V and 5 bases from J, with 11 bases in between. Per the germline V gene, CDR1 is SEHNR and CDR2 is FQNEAQ (reference sequence).